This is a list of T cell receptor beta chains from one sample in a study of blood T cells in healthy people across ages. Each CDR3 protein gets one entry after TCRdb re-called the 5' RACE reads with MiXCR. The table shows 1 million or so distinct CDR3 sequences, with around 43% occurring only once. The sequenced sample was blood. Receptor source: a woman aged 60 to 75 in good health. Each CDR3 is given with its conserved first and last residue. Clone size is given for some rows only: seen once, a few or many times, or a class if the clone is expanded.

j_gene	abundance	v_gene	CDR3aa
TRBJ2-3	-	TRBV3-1	CASSQRQGLATGTQYF
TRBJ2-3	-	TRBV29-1	CSVGLRRADKATDTQYF
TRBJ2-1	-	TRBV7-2	CASSLRVGNEQFF
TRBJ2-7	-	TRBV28	CASSPLRSGYSYGQYF
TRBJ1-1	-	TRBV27	CATSWGLDTEAFF
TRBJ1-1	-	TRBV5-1	CASSLEGSYEAFF
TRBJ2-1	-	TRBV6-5	CASSYGTSGRAFGSYNEQFF
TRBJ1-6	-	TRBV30	CAWSLHRGQSPLHF
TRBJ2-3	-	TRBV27	CASSLLSGRAGDTQYF
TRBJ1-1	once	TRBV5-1	CASSSRQCTEAFF
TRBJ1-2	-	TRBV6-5	CASSYSGPRASYGHTF
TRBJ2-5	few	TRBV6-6	CASSARWVQETQYF
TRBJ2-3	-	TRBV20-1	CSARRGDRTDTQYF
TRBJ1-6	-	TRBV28	CASSQTPPPLHF
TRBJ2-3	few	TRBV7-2	CASSFTTKRGRTDTQYF